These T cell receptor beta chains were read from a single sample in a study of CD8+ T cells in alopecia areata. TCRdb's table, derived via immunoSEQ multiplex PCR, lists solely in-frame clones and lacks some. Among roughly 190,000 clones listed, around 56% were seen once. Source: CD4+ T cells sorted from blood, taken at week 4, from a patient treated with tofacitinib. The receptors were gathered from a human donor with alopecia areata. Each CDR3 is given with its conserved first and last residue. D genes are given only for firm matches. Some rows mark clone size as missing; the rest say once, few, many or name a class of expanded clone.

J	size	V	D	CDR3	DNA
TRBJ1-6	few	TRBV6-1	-	CASILVQGYSPLHF	TGTGCCAGCATCCTCGTACAGGGATATTCACCCCTCCACTTT
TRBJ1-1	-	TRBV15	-	CATSRTGGGQGTEAFF	TGTGCCACCAGCAGAACGGGCGGGGGGCAGGGCACTGAAGCTTTCTTT
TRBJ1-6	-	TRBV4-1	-	CASSLTPRAEDNSPLHF	TGCGCCAGCAGCCTGACTCCGCGGGCGGAAGATAATTCACCCCTCCACTTT
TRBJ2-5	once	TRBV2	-	CASSEDHLQKTQYF	TGTGCCAGCAGTGAAGACCACTTACAGAAGACCCAGTACTTC
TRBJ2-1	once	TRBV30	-	CAWSFGQGGDEQFF	TGTGCCTGGAGTTTTGGGCAGGGCGGGGATGAGCAGTTCTTC
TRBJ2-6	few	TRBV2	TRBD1	CASKPGQGLSSGANVLTF	TGTGCCAGCAAACCGGGACAGGGGCTATCATCTGGGGCCAACGTCCTGACTTTC
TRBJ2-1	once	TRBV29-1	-	CSVRASSYNEQFF	TGCAGCGTTCGCGCCAGCTCCTACAATGAGCAGTTCTTC
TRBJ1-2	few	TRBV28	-	CASSLGRYGYTF	TGTGCCAGCAGTTTAGGTCGCTATGGCTACACCTTC
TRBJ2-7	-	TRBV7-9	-	CASSPIEDEQYF	TGTGCCAGCAGCCCGATCGAGGACGAGCAGTACTTC
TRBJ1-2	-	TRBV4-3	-	CASSQDLRGGYTF	TGCGCCAGCAGCCAAGATTTACGAGGAGGCTACACCTTC
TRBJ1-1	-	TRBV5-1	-	CASSPSQGTEAFF	TGCGCCAGCAGCCCGTCGCAGGGCACTGAAGCTTTCTTT
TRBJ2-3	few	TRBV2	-	CASNAGQILDTQYF	TGTGCCAGCAATGCGGGACAGATCCTAGATACGCAGTATTTT
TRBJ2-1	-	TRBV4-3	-	CASSQEPAGFNNEQFF	TGCGCCAGCAGCCAAGAGCCGGCGGGTTTTAACAATGAGCAGTTCTTC
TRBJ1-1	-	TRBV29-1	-	CSVARTEITFF	TGCAGCGTTGCTAGGACAGAAATAACTTTCTTT
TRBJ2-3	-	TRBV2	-	CASSPGKGGTTDTQYF	TGTGCCAGCAGCCCCGGAAAGGGGGGGACCACAGATACGCAGTATTTT
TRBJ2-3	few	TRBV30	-	CARREGGADTQYF	TGTGCTCGGCGCGAGGGGGGGGCAGATACGCAGTATTTT
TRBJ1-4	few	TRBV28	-	CASSLNSGEKLFF	TGTGCCAGCAGTTTAAATTCTGGGGAAAAACTGTTTTTT
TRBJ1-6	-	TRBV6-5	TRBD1	CASSRQGTDNSPLHF	TGTGCCAGCAGTCGACAGGGCACGGATAATTCACCCCTCCACTTT
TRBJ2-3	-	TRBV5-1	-	CASSLGADTQYF	TGCGCCAGCAGCTTGGGAGCAGATACGCAGTATTTT
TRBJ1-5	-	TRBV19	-	CASSTLGPDSQHF	TGTGCCAGTAGTACCCTCGGCCCAGACAGCCAGCATTTT
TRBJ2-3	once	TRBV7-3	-	CASSSGLGGADTQYF	TGTGCCAGCAGCTCGGGCCTCGGTGGGGCAGATACGCAGTATTTT
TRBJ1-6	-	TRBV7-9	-	CASSPPRDGNSPLHF	TGTGCCAGCAGCCCCCCCCGGGACGGAAATTCACCCCTCCACTTT
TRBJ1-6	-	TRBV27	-	CASSLWSSYNSPLHF	TGTGCCAGCAGTTTATGGAGCTCCTATAATTCACCCCTCCACTTT
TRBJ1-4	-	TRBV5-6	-	CASSLRTATTNEKLFF	TGTGCCAGCAGCCTTAGGACCGCTACAACTAATGAAAAACTGTTTTTT
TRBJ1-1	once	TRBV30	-	CAWTVRTNTEAFF	TGTGCCTGGACAGTTAGAACGAACACTGAAGCTTTCTTT
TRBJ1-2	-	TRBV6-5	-	CASKQGNYGYTF	TGTGCCAGCAAGCAGGGGAACTATGGCTACACCTTC
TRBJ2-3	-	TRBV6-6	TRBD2	CASTTSGSTDTQYF	TGTGCCAGCACCACTAGCGGAAGCACAGATACGCAGTATTTT
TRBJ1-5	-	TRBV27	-	CATPPKYSNQPQHF	TGTGCCACCCCTCCGAAGTATAGCAATCAGCCCCAGCATTTT
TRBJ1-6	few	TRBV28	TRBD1	CASSLAGGYSPLHF	TGTGCCAGCAGTTTGGCAGGGGGGTATTCACCCCTCCACTTT
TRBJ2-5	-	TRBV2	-	CASSEETQYF	TGTGCCAGCAGTGAAGAGACCCAGTACTTC
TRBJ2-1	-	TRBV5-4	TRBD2	CASSSTSGGKYNEQFF	TGTGCCAGCAGCTCGACTAGCGGGGGAAAGTACAATGAGCAGTTCTTC
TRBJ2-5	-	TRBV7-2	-	CASSREVETQYF	TGTGCCAGCAGCCGTGAGGTGGAGACCCAGTACTTC
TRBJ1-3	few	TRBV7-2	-	CASSLSGNTIYF	TGTGCCAGCAGCCTGTCTGGAAACACCATATATTTT
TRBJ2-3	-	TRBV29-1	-	CSVSPGTYTDTQYF	TGCAGCGTTTCCCCCGGGACCTACACAGATACGCAGTATTTT
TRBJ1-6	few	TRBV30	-	CAWLAGGRSPLHF	TGTGCCTGGTTGGCCGGGGGGAGATCACCCCTCCACTTT
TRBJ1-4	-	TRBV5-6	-	CASSLVGRGHEKLFF	TGTGCCAGCAGCTTGGTTGGCAGGGGCCATGAAAAACTGTTTTTT
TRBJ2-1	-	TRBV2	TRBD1	CASGIVTGMVNEQFF	TGTGCCAGCGGTATTGTGACAGGGATGGTCAATGAGCAGTTCTTC
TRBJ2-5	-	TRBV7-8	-	CASRPPGPRGLEETQYF	TGTGCCAGCAGACCCCCCGGGCCCAGGGGTTTAGAGGAGACCCAGTACTTC
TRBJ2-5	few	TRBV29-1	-	CSVRQPGETQYF	TGCAGCGTTCGACAGCCGGGAGAGACCCAGTACTTC
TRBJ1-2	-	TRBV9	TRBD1	CASSARRTGSSGYTF	TGTGCCAGCAGCGCCCGGCGGACAGGGTCTTCTGGCTACACCTTC
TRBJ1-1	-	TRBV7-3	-	CASSRQDGLNTEAFF	TGTGCCAGCAGCCGCCAGGACGGACTGAACACTGAAGCTTTCTTT
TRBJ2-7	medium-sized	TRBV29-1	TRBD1	CSVETGGVDYF	TGCAGCGTTGAGACAGGGGGCGTAGACTACTTC
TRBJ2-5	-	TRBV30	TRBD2	CAAGVRETQYF	TGTGCGGCGGGGGTCCGAGAGACCCAGTACTTC
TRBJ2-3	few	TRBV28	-	CASSPGQGVGGGVRDTQYF	TGTGCCAGCAGTCCCGGACAGGGAGTGGGCGGGGGGGTGAGAGATACGCAGTATTTT
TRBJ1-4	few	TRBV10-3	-	CAVRGNEKLFF	TGTGCCGTTAGGGGAAACGAAAAACTGTTTTTT
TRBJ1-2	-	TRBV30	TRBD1	CAWSNGTGYGYTF	TGTGCCTGGAGTAACGGGACAGGCTATGGCTACACCTTC
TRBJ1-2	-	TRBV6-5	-	CASREQGRSGYTF	TGTGCCAGCAGGGAACAGGGACGGAGTGGCTACACCTTC
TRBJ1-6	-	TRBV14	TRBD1	CASSQETGGPNSPLHF	TGTGCCAGCAGCCAAGAGACAGGGGGTCCAAATTCACCCCTCCACTTT
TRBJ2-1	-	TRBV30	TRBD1	CAWSAGTATYNEQFF	TGTGCCTGGAGTGCGGGGACAGCTACCTACAATGAGCAGTTCTTC
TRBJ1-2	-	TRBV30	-	CAWSLAGYGYTF	TGTGCCTGGAGTTTGGCGGGGTATGGCTACACCTTC
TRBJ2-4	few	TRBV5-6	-	CASSRTGASGQYF	TGTGCCAGCAGCAGGACCGGGGCCAGCGGTCAGTACTTC
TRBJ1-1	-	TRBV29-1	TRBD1	CSGGQGDTEAFF	TGCAGCGGCGGACAGGGGGATACTGAAGCTTTCTTT
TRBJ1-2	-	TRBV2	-	CASSEQGNNNYGYTF	TGTGCCAGCAGTGAGCAGGGGAATAACAACTATGGCTACACCTTC
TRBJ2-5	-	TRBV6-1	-	CASSGQGQETQYF	TGTGCCAGCAGTGGTCAGGGACAAGAGACCCAGTACTTC
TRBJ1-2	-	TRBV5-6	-	CASSFRGKEGYTF	TGTGCCAGCAGCTTCCGGGGGAAGGAAGGCTACACCTTC